The present T cell receptor (beta chain) was sequenced within a study of post-analysis software for immune sequencing data. Background on the study: Multiple sclerosis in the patients followed relapsing-remitting, secondary progressive and progressive-relapsing courses. Study-level points and caveats: Relative to controls, patients had a few TRBV segments at higher frequency, with TRBV5-6, TRBV5-1 and TRBV20-1 among these.

TCR beta libraries were prepared from cDNA with unique molecular identifiers. T cells, roughly 0.9 to 11 million of them, yielded a few hundred thousand cDNA molecules. TCRdb reanalysed the PCR reads using MiXCR and keeps one entry per CDR3 protein. The data contain some 800,000 distinct CDR3 sequences, roughly 50% of them singletons. Worth noting for this clonotype: Antigen unknown.

The germline CDR1 and CDR2 sequences are LGHNA and YNFKEQ. This CDR3 has 17 amino acids. V was clipped by 3 bases and J by 6 bases; unmatched bases: 8. This TCR came from a girl under 18 with multiple sclerosis. V is TRBV4-2 and J is TRBJ2-1; 13 bases are shared with TRBD2. The sequenced sample was blood. The CDR3 sequence is CASSHGLAGEVGNEQFF. CDR3 DNA sequence: TGTGCCAGCAGCCATGGACTAGCGGGAGAAGTTGGCAATGAGCAGTTCTTC.